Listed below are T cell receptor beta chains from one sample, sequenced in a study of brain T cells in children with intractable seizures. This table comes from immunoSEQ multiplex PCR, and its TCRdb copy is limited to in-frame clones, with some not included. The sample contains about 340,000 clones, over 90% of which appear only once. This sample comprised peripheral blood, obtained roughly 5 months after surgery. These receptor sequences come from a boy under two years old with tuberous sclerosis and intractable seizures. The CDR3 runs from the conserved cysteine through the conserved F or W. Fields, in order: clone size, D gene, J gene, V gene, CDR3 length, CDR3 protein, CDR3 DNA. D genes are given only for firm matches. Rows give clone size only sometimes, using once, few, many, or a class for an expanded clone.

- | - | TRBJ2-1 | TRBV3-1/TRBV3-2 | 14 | CASSPYSDTNEQFF | TGTGCCAGCAGCCCCTATTCGGACACCAATGAGCAGTTCTTC
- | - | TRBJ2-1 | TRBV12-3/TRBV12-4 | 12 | CASSPGVNEQFF | TGTGCCAGCAGTCCGGGAGTCAATGAGCAGTTCTTC
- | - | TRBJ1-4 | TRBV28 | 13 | CASSGQINEKLFF | TGTGCCAGCAGTGGCCAGATTAATGAAAAACTGTTTTTT
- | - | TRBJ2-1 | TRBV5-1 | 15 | CASSFRTLVYNEQFF | TGCGCCAGCAGTTTCAGGACCCTGGTATACAATGAGCAGTTCTTC
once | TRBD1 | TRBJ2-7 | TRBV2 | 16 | CASRNDRGLLSSEQYF | TGTGCCAGCAGGAATGACAGGGGGCTTCTATCCAGCGAGCAGTACTTC
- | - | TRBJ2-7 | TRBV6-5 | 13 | CASSYSGQSEQYF | TGTGCCAGCAGTTACTCCGGACAGTCCGAGCAGTACTTC
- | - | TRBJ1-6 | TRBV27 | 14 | CASTLGGINSPLHF | TGTGCCAGCACCCTTGGGGGAATTAATTCACCCCTCCACTTT
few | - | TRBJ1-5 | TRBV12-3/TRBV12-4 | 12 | CASSLLDQPQHF | TGTGCCAGCAGTTTATTGGATCAGCCCCAGCATTTT
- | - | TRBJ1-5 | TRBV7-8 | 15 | CASSLAGGGNQPQHF | TGTGCCAGCAGCTTAGCGGGCGGGGGAAATCAGCCCCAGCATTTT
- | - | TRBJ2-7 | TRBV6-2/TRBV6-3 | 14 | CASSDRQLSYEQYF | TGTGCCAGCAGTGATCGGCAGCTCTCCTACGAGCAGTACTTC
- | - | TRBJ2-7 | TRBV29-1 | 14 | CSVDNGGESYEQYF | TGCAGCGTTGACAACGGGGGAGAGAGCTACGAGCAGTACTTC
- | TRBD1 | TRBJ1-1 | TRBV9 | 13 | CASSGTGLNEAFF | TGTGCCAGCAGTGGGACAGGGCTTAATGAAGCTTTCTTT
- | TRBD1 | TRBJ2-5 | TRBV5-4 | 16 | CASSLAGTGTQETQYF | TGTGCCAGCAGCTTGGCCGGGACAGGAACTCAAGAGACCCAGTACTTC
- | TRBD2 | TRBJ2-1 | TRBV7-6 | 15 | CASSFLAGAGNEQFF | TGTGCCAGCAGCTTTCTAGCGGGGGCGGGCAATGAGCAGTTCTTC
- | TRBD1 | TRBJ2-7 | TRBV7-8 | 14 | CASSFRTGAYEQYF | TGTGCCAGCAGCTTCAGGACAGGGGCATACGAGCAGTACTTC
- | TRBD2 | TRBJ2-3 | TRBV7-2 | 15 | CASSSGLAGDHTQYF | TGTGCCAGCAGCTCCGGACTAGCGGGAGATCATACGCAGTATTTT
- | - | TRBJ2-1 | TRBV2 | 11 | CASSGIAEQFF | TGTGCCAGCAGTGGAATAGCCGAGCAGTTCTTC
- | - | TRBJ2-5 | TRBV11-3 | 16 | CASSLGASYSEETQYF | TGTGCCAGCAGCTTAGGGGCATCGTATAGCGAAGAGACCCAGTACTTC
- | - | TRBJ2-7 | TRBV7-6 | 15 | CASSLVGGVTYEQYF | TGTGCCAGCAGCTTAGTTGGCGGGGTGACCTACGAGCAGTACTTC
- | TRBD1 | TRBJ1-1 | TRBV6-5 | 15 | CATKLRGTGATEAFF | TGTGCCACTAAACTCCGGGGGACAGGGGCTACTGAAGCTTTCTTT
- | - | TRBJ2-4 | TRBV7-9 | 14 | CASSLPPPKNIQYF | TGTGCCAGCAGCTTACCCCCCCCGAAAAACATTCAGTACTTC
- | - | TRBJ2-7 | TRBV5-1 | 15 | CASSLVGLSSYEQYF | TGCGCCAGCAGCTTGGTTGGCTTGTCCTCCTACGAGCAGTACTTC
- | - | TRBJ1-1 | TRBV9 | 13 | CASSVGSNTEAFF | TGTGCCAGCAGCGTCGGGTCGAACACTGAAGCTTTCTTT
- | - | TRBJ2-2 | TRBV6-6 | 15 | CASTTGRADTGELFF | TGTGCCAGCACCACGGGACGAGCGGACACCGGGGAGCTGTTTTTT
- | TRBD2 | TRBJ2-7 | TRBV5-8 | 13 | CASRLSGRNEQYF | TGTGCCAGCAGATTAAGCGGGAGAAACGAGCAGTACTTC
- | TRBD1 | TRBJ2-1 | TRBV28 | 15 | CASSYTGGTYNEQFF | TGTGCCAGCAGTTATACAGGGGGCACCTACAATGAGCAGTTCTTC
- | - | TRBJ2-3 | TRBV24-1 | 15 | CATSDRALRGDTQYF | TGTGCCACCAGTGACCGGGCCCTCAGAGGAGATACGCAGTATTTT
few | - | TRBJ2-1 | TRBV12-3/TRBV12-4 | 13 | CASSQGRYNEQFF | TGTGCCAGCAGTCAGGGGCGCTACAATGAGCAGTTCTTC
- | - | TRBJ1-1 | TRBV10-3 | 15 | CAISESKTGGTEAFF | TGTGCCATCAGTGAGTCGAAGACGGGGGGCACTGAAGCTTTCTTT
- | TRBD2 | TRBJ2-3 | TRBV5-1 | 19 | CASSLAGFPGLAVTDTQYF | TGCGCCAGCAGCTTGGCAGGGTTCCCGGGACTAGCGGTCACAGATACGCAGTATTTT
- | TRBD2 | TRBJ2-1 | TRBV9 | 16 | CASSVRGLAEYNEQFF | TGTGCCAGCAGCGTCCGGGGTCTAGCGGAATACAATGAGCAGTTCTTC
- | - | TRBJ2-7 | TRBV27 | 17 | CASSLRWSGPSSYEQYF | TGTGCCAGCAGTTTAAGGTGGAGCGGGCCTAGCTCCTACGAGCAGTACTTC
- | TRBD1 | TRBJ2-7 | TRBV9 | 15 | CASSVEGTGSNEQYF | TGTGCCAGCAGCGTAGAGGGGACAGGGTCTAACGAGCAGTACTTC
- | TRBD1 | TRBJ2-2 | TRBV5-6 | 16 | CASSTRDRGHIGELFF | TGTGCCAGCAGCACACGGGACAGGGGGCACATCGGGGAGCTGTTTTTT
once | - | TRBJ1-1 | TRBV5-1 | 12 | CASSRDNDEAFF | TGCGCCAGCAGCCGGGACAACGACGAAGCTTTCTTT
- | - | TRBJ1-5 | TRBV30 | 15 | CAWSRGLAGSQPQHF | TGTGCCTGGAGCAGGGGTCTTGCGGGGAGTCAGCCCCAGCATTTT
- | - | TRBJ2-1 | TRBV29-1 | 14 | CSANPPPLYNEQFF | TGCAGCGCCAATCCTCCCCCCCTCTACAATGAGCAGTTCTTC
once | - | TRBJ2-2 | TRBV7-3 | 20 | CASSLPSTNKRGARIGELFF | TGTGCCAGCAGCTTACCCTCGACTAACAAACGGGGGGCGCGGATCGGGGAGCTGTTTTTT
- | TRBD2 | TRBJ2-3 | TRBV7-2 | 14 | CASSLLAGADTQYF | TGTGCCAGCAGCTTACTAGCGGGAGCAGATACGCAGTATTTT
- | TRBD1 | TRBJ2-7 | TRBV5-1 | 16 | CASSLQGQGSPYEQYF | TGCGCCAGCAGCTTGCAAGGACAGGGGAGCCCCTACGAGCAGTACTTC
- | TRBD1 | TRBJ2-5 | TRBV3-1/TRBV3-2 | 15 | CASSHPGTGIETQYF | TGTGCCAGCAGCCATCCCGGGACAGGGATTGAGACCCAGTACTTC
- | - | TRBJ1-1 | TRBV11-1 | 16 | CASSSRWGWMNTEAFF | TGTGCCAGCAGCTCCCGATGGGGGTGGATGAACACTGAAGCTTTCTTT
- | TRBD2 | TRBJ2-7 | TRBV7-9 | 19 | CASSLAVKTSGRGIGEQYF | TGTGCCAGCAGCTTAGCGGTGAAAACTAGCGGGAGGGGGATCGGGGAGCAGTACTTC
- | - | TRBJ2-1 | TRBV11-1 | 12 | CASSLWGDEQFF | TGTGCCAGCAGCTTATGGGGGGATGAGCAGTTCTTC